The rows below give T cell receptor beta chains drawn from one sample of a study of T cell repertoires in cytomegalovirus infection. These receptors have no known antigen. TCRdb redid the calling of the reads with MiXCR, one entry per CDR3 protein. The table shows roughly 160,000 distinct CDR3 sequences, with 20% to 25% occurring only once. The specimen comprised CD8+ T cells from cultured PBMCs, sampled from culture after CMV antigen stimulation. The receptors come from a human donor in good health (CMV status not recorded). Some clones in this sample may be carry-over from other donors' samples. Each CDR3 is given with its conserved first and last residue. The order of the fields is V gene, D gene, CDR3 length, J gene, clone size, CDR3 protein. The D gene is left open where the match is weak. A clone size is listed for some rows: how often the clone was seen (once, few, many), or a class if it is expanded.

>TRBV6-1|TRBD1|16|TRBJ1-5|many
CASRVTGGRSNQPQHF
>TRBV7-9|TRBD2|15|TRBJ2-5|few
CASSFLTSWEETQYF
>TRBV18|NA|16|TRBJ1-3|NA
CASSPGTVNSGNTIYF
>TRBV7-2|NA|14|TRBJ2-7|many
CASSYLGQNYEQYF
>TRBV7-8|NA|12|TRBJ2-1|NA
CASSLEWDEQFF
>TRBV27|TRBD2|14|TRBJ2-1|few
CASSSFSGNNEQFF
>TRBV10-3|TRBD1|14|TRBJ2-5|few
CAISDLQGQETQYF
>TRBV7-9|TRBD1|15|TRBJ1-1|few
CASSPGTGEDTEAFF
>TRBV28|NA|14|TRBJ1-4|few
CASSSLQTNEKLFF
>TRBV7-2|NA|14|TRBJ2-1|many
CASSPTSSYNEQFF
>TRBV7-8|NA|16|TRBJ1-2|few
CASSLEFLSGVYGYTF
>TRBV7-9|TRBD1|15|TRBJ1-2|few
CASSLPGQSNYGYTF
>TRBV7-8|NA|14|TRBJ1-2|NA
CASSSSGGPYGYTF
>TRBV7-2|NA|15|TRBJ1-2|few
CASSLLSGIEDGYTF
>TRBV15|NA|15|TRBJ1-1|NA
CATSRVETWATEAFF
>TRBV6-1|NA|11|TRBJ1-1|NA
CASIVPTEAFF
>TRBV7-9|NA|15|TRBJ2-7|NA
CASSHDRELGYEQYF
>TRBV27|TRBD1|15|TRBJ2-3|few
CASTTGTGITDTQYF
>TRBV7-6|TRBD1|14|TRBJ2-7|NA
CASSLGDSSYEQYF
>TRBV7-2|NA|16|TRBJ2-3|NA
CASSFEGHSVTDTQYF
>TRBV5-4|NA|15|TRBJ2-1|NA
CASSLAGAHYNEQFF
>TRBV12-3/TRBV12-4|TRBD1|13|TRBJ1-2|NA
CASSGTDNYGYTF
>TRBV6-2/TRBV6-3|TRBD1|15|TRBJ1-1|few
CASTRPGQGLTEAFF
>TRBV7-2|NA|15|TRBJ2-5|few
CASSLGASEVETQYF
>TRBV7-2|NA|18|TRBJ1-5|few
CASSPTGGGRGSNQPQHF
>TRBV6-2/TRBV6-3|NA|15|TRBJ2-3|few
CASSYMGLYADTQYF
>TRBV20-1|NA|14|TRBJ2-5|NA
CSARDRLRTETQYF
>TRBV4-1|TRBD1|15|TRBJ1-2|few
CATENLRGRDYGYTF
>TRBV7-9|TRBD2|17|TRBJ2-7|few
CASSLTGGGSGVYEQYF
>TRBV27|NA|13|TRBJ2-1|NA
CASSLSSGNEQFF
>TRBV7-9|NA|15|TRBJ1-1|NA
CASSLVKGMNTEAFF
>TRBV7-9|TRBD2|14|TRBJ2-7|few
CASSSSTSFYEQYF
>TRBV9|TRBD2|14|TRBJ2-5|few
CASSAGGLQETQYF
>TRBV12-3/TRBV12-4|NA|13|TRBJ1-1|few
CASRPERSGEAFF
>TRBV10-3|NA|11|TRBJ1-1|few
CAISTDTEAFF
>TRBV7-2|NA|13|TRBJ2-1|few
CASSLAEINEQFF
>TRBV15|NA|15|TRBJ2-1|many
CATSRDGKAYNEQFF
>TRBV7-9|NA|14|TRBJ1-1|NA
CASSHPPRLTEAFF
>TRBV7-9|NA|14|TRBJ2-3|NA
CASSLARLTDTQYF
>TRBV12-3/TRBV12-4|NA|14|TRBJ1-5|NA
CASSPTVGGQPQHF
>TRBV5-4|NA|14|TRBJ1-3|few
CASSLTDTGNTIYF
>TRBV7-2|NA|18|TRBJ1-6|NA
CASRFKGTGGLNGPPLHF
>TRBV6-5|TRBD2|15|TRBJ2-3|few
CASSPFPGGTDTQYF
>TRBV6-1|NA|13|TRBJ2-7|NA
CASSAWGDNEQYF
>TRBV11-2|NA|15|TRBJ2-3|few
CASSRHRANTDTQYF
>TRBV27|NA|17|TRBJ2-6|few
CASSLFYPGLGANVLTF
>TRBV19|TRBD2|13|TRBJ2-1|NA
CASSLAGGSEQFF
>TRBV7-8|TRBD2|18|TRBJ2-5|few
CASSLPPTSVRPQETQYF
>TRBV20-1|NA|15|TRBJ2-7|few
CSARDKDLGAYEQYF
>TRBV27|TRBD1|16|TRBJ2-5|few
CASRAGQGVMRETQYF